These 20 T cell receptor beta chains were sequenced from one sample in a study of cytomegalovirus exposure and HLA in healthy donors. A multiplex PCR was run with 60 Vbeta primers and 13 Jbeta primers. Method: immunoSEQ multiplex PCR; TCRdb's copy keeps in-frame clones and lacks some. Altogether about 130,000 clones are present, more than 65% being singletons, with the ten largest covering under 15%. The sequencing input was PBMCs. The receptors originated from a woman aged 55-70 years in good health and CMV-seropositive.

The chain links TRBV7-3 to TRBJ2-3; 9 bases are shared with TRBD2. The CDR3 totals 12 residues. The trim removed 6 bases at V and 12 bases at J, leaving 7 bases unmatched. The V gene's germline CDR1 is SGHTA and CDR2 FQGTGA. The CDR3 region is CASSPGLALQYF. The CDR3 region has the DNA TGTGCCAGCAGTCCCGGACTAGCGCTCCAGTATTTT.

The chain has TRBV13 and TRBJ1-1; 7 nucleotides agree with TRBD1. CDR3 length: 15 residues. Germline lookup yields CDR1 PRHDT and CDR2 FYEKMQ (reference sequence). J lost 6 bases, V lost 1 base, and 8 bases had no gene match. The CDR3 sequence: CASSLDRGGRAEAFF. The CDR3 DNA is TGTGCCAGCAGCTTAGACAGAGGGGGCCGGGCTGAAGCTTTCTTT. The entire variable domain, with the rest obtained from reference TRBV13 and TRBJ1-1, is as follows: AAGVIQSPRHLIKEKRETATLKCYPIPRHDTVYWYQQGPGQDPQFLISFYEKMQSDKGSIPDRFSAQQFSDYHSELNMSSLELGDSALYFCASSLDRGGRAEAFFGQGTRLTVV.

This chain joins TRBV7-9 and TRBJ1-1; D is ambiguous. V shed 7 bases and J shed 0 bases, with 15 bases lying between them. The CDR3 is made up of 15 amino acids. The germline gives CDR1 SEHNR, CDR2 FQNEAQ (reference sequence). CDR3 nucleotides: TGTGCCAGCACACAATATGAGGGATTGAACACTGAAGCTTTCTTT. This encodes CASTQYEGLNTEAFF.

This clone has more than one count but fewer than ten. The chain uses TRBV7-2 and TRBJ2-1, with TRBD2 identical over 7 bases. The CDR3 has 13 residues. The germline CDR1 and CDR2 sequences are SGHTA and FQGNSA. V trimming: 2 bases; J trimming: 7 bases; junction bases outside the gene matches: 2. CDR3 residues: CASSLQGGNEQFF. In DNA form, the CDR3 reads TGTGCCAGCAGCTTACAGGGAGGGAATGAGCAGTTCTTC.

J is TRBJ2-1 and V is TRBV6-5; 9 nucleotides line up with TRBD1. V gave up 5 bases and J gave up 2 bases; unmatched junction bases: 4. The CDR3 runs to 15 residues. Germline V lookup: CDR1 MNHEY, CDR2 SVGAGI. DNA of the CDR3: TGTGCCAGCAGTCGAGACAGGGGGGCCTACAATGAGCAGTTCTTC. It translates to CASSRDRGAYNEQFF.

V usage is TRBV11-1 and J usage is TRBJ2-3; D is perhaps TRBD1 (6 bases). CDR3 size: 15 residues. Trimming took 6 bases from V and 1 from J, leaving 14 bases between them. Germline CDR1 SGHAT, CDR2 FQDESV (reference sequence). CDR3 region: CASRNRVFGTDTQYF. The CDR3 DNA reads TGTGCCAGCAGAAACAGGGTGTTTGGCACAGATACGCAGTATTTT. Filled out from reference TRBV11-1 and TRBJ2-3, the complete variable domain reads EAEVAQSPRYKITEKSQAVAFWCDPISGHATLYWYRQILGQGPELLVQFQDESVVDDSQLPKDRFSAERLKGVDSTLKIQPAELGDSAMYLCASRNRVFGTDTQYFGPGTRLTVL.

V gene TRBV4-2 combines with J gene TRBJ2-7; 11 positions match TRBD2. Germline trimming cut 0 bases from V and 12 bases from J; bases unmatched to any gene: 13. The CDR3 covers 16 residues. From germline, CDR1 is LGHNA and CDR2 YNFKEQ. The CDR3 is CASSQEVGTSGFWRYF. For the CDR3, the DNA is TGTGCCAGCAGCCAAGAGGTGGGGACTAGCGGCTTCTGGAGGTACTTC.

DNA of the CDR3: TGTGCCAGCAGATCGGACAGGGCCAACAATGAGCAGTTCTTC. Its protein product is CASRSDRANNEQFF. The chain has TRBV25-1 and TRBJ2-1; 8 positions agree with TRBD1. Germline V lookup: CDR1 MGHDK, CDR2 SYGVNS. The CDR3 has 14 amino acids. Trimming cost V 6 bases and J 5 bases; bases outside gene matches: 6. The full variable domain, rest sourced from reference TRBV25-1 and TRBJ2-1, is EADIYQTPRYLVIGTGKKITLECSQTMGHDKMYWYQQDPGMELHLIHYSYGVNSTEKGDLSSESTVSRIRTEHFPLTLESARPSHTSQYLCASRSDRANNEQFFGPGTRLTVL.

The CDR3 DNA follows: TGTGCCAGTAGTTTCTCGACAGGGCCCTACGAGCAGTACTTC. This encodes CASSFSTGPYEQYF. The rearrangement uses TRBV19 and TRBJ2-7; 7 positions match TRBD1. The trim removed 5 bases at V and 2 bases at J, leaving 6 bases unmatched. Per germline, CDR1 LNHDA and CDR2 SQIVND (reference sequence). The CDR3 spans 14 residues. Complete variable domain (other parts from reference TRBV19 and TRBJ2-7): DGGITQSPKYLFRKEGQNVTLSCEQNLNHDAMYWYRQDPGQGLRLIYYSQIVNDFQKGDIAEGYSVSREKKESFPLTVTSAQKNPTAFYLCASSFSTGPYEQYFGPGTRLTVT.

This sequence joins TRBV4-3 and TRBJ2-7; possible D gene TRBD2, 5 bases. V lost 3 bases, J lost 1 base, and 10 bases lay in between. Germline values: CDR1 LGHNA, CDR2 YSLEER. This CDR3 spans 14 amino acids. In nucleotides, the CDR3 is TGCGCCAGCAGCCAGAGGGAGTGGTCCTACGAGCAGTACTTC. Amino acids: CASSQREWSYEQYF.

The CDR3 region is CASTSAGAETQYF. CDR3 nucleotide sequence: TGTGCCAGCACCTCAGCGGGGGCAGAGACCCAGTACTTC. The J gene is TRBJ2-5, the V gene TRBV28, with 8 positions matching TRBD2. The germline gives CDR1 MDHEN, CDR2 SYDVKM. The V segment lost 7 bases and the J segment 4 bases; nucleotides outside the gene matches: 5. This CDR3 is built from 13 residues.

The chain is built from TRBV28 and TRBJ2-7; 14 nucleotides align to TRBD2. In germline, CDR1 is MDHEN, CDR2 SYDVKM. CDR3 length equals 18 residues. Losses at the gene ends were 5 bases for V and 6 bases for J; bases not matched to a gene: 15. CDR3 nucleotide sequence: TGTGCCAGCAGTATCTCGGGACTAGCGGGGGCCCCCCCCGGCGAGCAGTACTTC. Translating it yields CASSISGLAGAPPGEQYF.

The V gene is TRBV5-1, the J gene TRBJ2-1; 11 bases fit TRBD2. J lost 2 bases, V lost 7 bases, and 5 bases had no gene match. This CDR3 spans 15 amino acids. CDR1 and CDR2 (germline): SGHRS, YFSETQ. In DNA, the CDR3 is TGCGCCAGCGGCGGGACTAGCGGTACCTACAATGAGCAGTTCTTC. Translation: CASGGTSGTYNEQFF.

This chain connects TRBV11-2 to TRBJ1-2; D not resolved. In germline, CDR1 is SGHAT, CDR2 FQNNGV. This CDR3 comprises 15 residues. Trimming stripped 4 bases from V and 5 bases from J, with 17 bases between. The CDR3 here is CASSSISRAGYGYTF. DNA for the CDR3: TGTGCCAGCAGCTCCATTAGTAGGGCGGGGTATGGCTACACCTTC.

The CDR3 protein is CASSLVYNSGAKNIQYF. The CDR3 DNA is TGCGCCAGCAGCTTGGTCTACAATAGCGGAGCCAAAAACATTCAGTACTTC. J is TRBJ2-4 and V is TRBV5-1; TRBD2 is a possible D gene (6 bases). Germline CDR1 is SGHRS and CDR2 is YFSETQ. The V gene lost 0 bases and the J gene lost 0 bases, with 13 bases spanning the gap. This CDR3 is 17 amino acids long.

The chain couples TRBV11-1 to TRBJ2-3; TRBD1 might be the D (6 bases). The CDR3 loop spans 16 amino acids. Per germline, CDR1 SGHAT and CDR2 FQDESV (reference sequence). Trimming pared 5 bases from V and 0 bases from J, leaving 15 bases between. The CDR3 nucleotides read TGTGCCAGCAGCCAATGGGACATCGCTAGCACAGATACGCAGTATTTT. Protein product: CASSQWDIASTDTQYF.

This rearrangement joins TRBV10-3 to TRBJ1-2; 9 bases fit TRBD1. The ends lost 9 bases at V and 1 base at J; junction bases unmatched: 3. Germline V gene data show CDR1 as ENHRY and CDR2 as SYGVKD. CDR3 length: 13 residues. The CDR3 region is CAIGTGLNYGYTF. CDR3 DNA sequence: TGTGCCATTGGGACAGGGCTTAACTATGGCTACACCTTC.

The chain links TRBV6-5 to TRBJ1-1; D ambiguous. CDR1 is MNHEY, CDR2 SVGAGI, per germline. Trimming cost V 2 bases and J 4 bases, with 8 bases left between them. This CDR3 is built from 13 residues. CDR3 DNA: TGTGCCAGCAGTTACAGGGAGGCCACTGAAGCTTTCTTT. This translates into CASSYREATEAFF.

CDR3: CSFRVAVDGYTF. CDR3 DNA sequence: TGCAGCTTCCGGGTTGCGGTCGATGGCTACACCTTC. This chain links TRBV29-1 with TRBJ1-2; no definite D call. The CDR3 runs to 12 residues. Per the germline V gene, CDR1 is SQVTM and CDR2 is ANQGSEA. V was pared by 8 bases and J by 6 bases, with 16 bases between.

The chain combines TRBV2 with TRBJ1-4, with TRBD1 matching over 8 bases. V lost 6 bases to trimming and J lost 2 bases; unmatched junction nucleotides: 8. The CDR3 has 16 residues. Germline V gene data show CDR1 as SNHLY and CDR2 as FYNNEI. CDR3 sequence: CASRYGTGSTNEKLFF. The CDR3 coding sequence is TGTGCCAGCAGGTATGGGACAGGCTCGACTAATGAAAAACTGTTTTTT.